This T cell receptor (beta chain) was sequenced in a study of persistence of HIV-infected CD4 T cells. Study-wide findings and caveats: Rare CMV-responding cells carrying HIV-1 proviruses were not analyzed separately for TCR. Compared with CD3/CD28-stimulated cells, CMV- and Gag-responding cells showed lower TCRbeta richness.

Trimming pared 1 base from V and 4 bases from J, leaving 12 bases between. The germline V gene encodes CDR1 SGHRS and CDR2 YFSETQ. This CDR3 comprises 14 residues. Sequencing used immunoSEQ version 4 in survey mode. Assay: immunoSEQ multiplex PCR; the TCRdb copy retains only in-frame clones and omits some. Here the sample spans more than 45,000 clones, under 85% being singletons. The stimulus was lysate of CMV-infected fibroblasts, about 10 ug/mL. CD40L-negative CD69-negative CD45RO-high memory CD4+ T cells were sorted as populations depleted of antigen-responding cells. Donors had CD4+ T cell counts above 400 cells/uL and were CMV-seropositive. About this clone: The antigen is not known.

The chain links TRBV5-1 to TRBJ2-7; D possibly uses TRBD1 or TRBD2 (5 bases each). This sample comprised CD4+ T cells sorted from PBMCs after roughly 20-hour stimulation, obtained from a patient who received antiretroviral therapy. The TCR comes from an adult man with HIV who was CMV-seropositive. CDR3 nucleotide sequence: TGCGCCAGCAGCTTGCTGGGACGGCGGTACGAGCAGTACTTC. As protein: CASSLLGRRYEQYF.